This entry lists 8 T cell receptor beta chains sequenced from one sample in a study of blood T cells in healthy people across ages. A second 7 to 11 cycle PCR used barcoded and J-beta primers. In TCRdb, the 5' RACE reads were re-called with MiXCR into one record per CDR3 protein. Seen here are roughly 1 million distinct CDR3 sequences, 20% to 25% observed once, and the top ten hold around 0.7%. These data were also reused for a study on T cells of mothers and their children.

Sequencing was done on a sample of blood. The source of these receptors is a girl aged 2-10 years in good health.

The chain uses TRBV11-2 and TRBJ2-5; no clear D gene. The CDR3 is 14 amino acids. The germline V gene encodes CDR1 SGHAT and CDR2 FQNNGV. V was trimmed by 2 bases and J by 2 bases, leaving 9 bases between them. CDR3 amino acids: CASSLTPVQETQYF. CDR3 DNA sequence: TGTGCCAGCAGCTTAACACCAGTTCAAGAGACCCAGTACTTC.

V usage is TRBV6-2 or TRBV6-3 and J usage is TRBJ2-1; unclear D gene. CDR1 and CDR2 from the germline V gene are MNHEY and SVGEGT. The CDR3 is 16 amino acids. V was trimmed by 5 bases and J by 0 bases, leaving 14 bases between them. CDR3 residues: CASSRLDGSSYNEQFF. The CDR3 bases are TGTGCCAGCAGTAGATTGGACGGAAGCTCCTACAATGAGCAGTTCTTC.

This clonotype was observed a few times. The V and J genes are TRBV12-3 or TRBV12-4 and TRBJ2-5; 9 bases agree with TRBD2. Judging by the DNA end, TRBJ2-1 fits better; the J call may be wrong. This CDR3 has 15 amino acids. The CDR3 sequence is CASRVSGRGINEQFF. Here the CDR3 DNA reads TGTGCCAGCAGAGTTAGCGGGAGAGGGATCAATGAGCAGTTCTTC.

This clonotype was counted between two and nine times. The chain uses TRBV12-3 or TRBV12-4 and TRBJ2-6, with a possible D match to TRBD1 (6 bases). V was shortened by 7 bases and J by 0 bases, with 16 bases between the two germline ends. The length of the CDR3 is 17 residues. Written as DNA, the CDR3 is TGTGCCAGCATCACGAGACAGGCGGTCTCTGGGGCCAACGTCCTGACTTTC. Its protein product is CASITRQAVSGANVLTF.

This chain uses TRBV2 with TRBJ2-1; D is perhaps TRBD2 (6 bases). There are 15 residues in the CDR3. V lost 5 bases to trimming and J lost 8 bases, with 19 bases between them. The germline V gene encodes CDR1 SNHLY and CDR2 FYNNEI. The CDR3 DNA follows: TGTGCCAGCAGTCTCGCGGGAATCCCTCTCGATGAGCAGTTCTTC. Translating gives CASSLAGIPLDEQFF. The complete variable domain, with remaining parts taken from reference TRBV2 and TRBJ2-1, reads EPEVTQTPSHQVTQMGQEVILRCVPISNHLYFYWYRQILGQKVEFLVSFYNNEISEKSEIFDDQFSVERPDGSNFTLKIRSTKLEDSAMYFCASSLAGIPLDEQFFGPGTRLTVL.

This clonotype has only a few counts. The chain carries TRBV7-9 and TRBJ1-2, with 7 nucleotides matching TRBD1. CDR1 is SEHNR and CDR2 is FQNEAQ in the germline V gene (reference sequence). The V segment lost 5 bases and the J segment 8 bases; nucleotides outside the gene matches: 8. This CDR3 is built from 13 residues. CDR3 sequence reads: CASSVTGAGGYTF. In DNA form, the CDR3 reads TGTGCCAGCAGCGTTACAGGGGCGGGAGGCTACACCTTC.

The chain has TRBV6-6 and TRBJ2-7; TRBD2 matches 9 bases. The CDR3 length is 13 residues. The germline CDR1 and CDR2 sequences are MNHNY and SVGAGI (reference sequence). V was pared by 9 bases and J by 5 bases, with 8 bases of the junction left unmatched. CDR3 bases: TGTGCCAGTGATAGCGGGAGTACCGACGAGCAGTACTTC. Its protein product is CASDSGSTDEQYF.

There are a few counts of this clonotype. This chain uses TRBV12-3 or TRBV12-4 with TRBJ1-2; perhaps TRBD1 as D (6 bases). Between the trimmed V and J ends, which lost 3 bases and 4 bases, there was a span of 12 bases. This CDR3 region has 14 residues. CDR3 bases: TGTGCCAGCAGTTTCACTTCGACAGGCTATGGCTACACCTTC. Translating gives CASSFTSTGYGYTF.